This T cell receptor (beta chain) was captured by sequencing in a study of T-cell memory formation after mild COVID-19. Of note for this clonotype: The target antigen is unknown.

Using its own MiXCR run on the 5' RACE reads, TCRdb lists one record per CDR3 protein. In the table there are 350,000 to 500,000 distinct CDR3 sequences, 18% of which are singletons. The CDR3 contains 16 residues. Trimming took 8 bases from V and 2 from J, leaving 17 bases between them. Germline CDR1 and CDR2: KGHDR and SFDVKD. General study results and limits: There was no confirmation that second-wave clones peaking on day 37 were SARS-CoV-2 specific. Clones that contracted clustered mainly in CM and EM if CD4+ and in EMRA if CD8+.

Source material: PBMCs or a T cell subset sorted from them (not recorded which). This receptor was taken from a man younger than 35 who had mild COVID-19 (a few samples of this study predate the infection). Cell type and time point are not known. The chain is built from TRBV24-1 and TRBJ2-2; maybe TRBD2 (6 bases). Here the CDR3 reads CATTKGLYGNTGELFF. CDR3 nucleotides: TGTGCCACCACCAAAGGACTATACGGAAACACCGGGGAGCTGTTTTTT.